The following is a T cell receptor (beta chain) sequence with its context. No antigen is known for it. Profiling relied on immunoSEQ multiplex PCR, and the TCRdb table lists in-frame clones only, not all of them. Of approximately 140,000 clones in the sample, approximately 94% were seen once. This specimen comes from a study of T cell responses to AZD1222 COVID-19 vaccine. General study findings and limits: At baseline, just a handful of AZD1222 recipients tested seropositive. A mostly white British donor set with more females was recruited, and clonal diversity was possibly underestimated. CD4 TCRs associated with vaccination spanned spike, dominating at 160-218 and 743-854.

Trimming removed 3 bases at V and 9 bases at J, with 6 bases between. The CDR3 runs to 11 residues. Germline CDR1 SGHNT, CDR2 YENEEA. This sample comprised peripheral blood, obtained on day 0 of AZD1222 vaccination. The receptor comes from an adult in good health. V is TRBV11-3 and J is TRBJ2-1; D possibly corresponds to TRBD2 (6 bases). CDR3 nucleotides: TGTGCCAGCAGCTTCGGGGGTGAGCAGTTCTTC. Protein: CASSFGGEQFF.